A selection of T cell receptor beta chains follows, all from one sample in a study of T cell responses to AZD1222 COVID-19 vaccine. The data were produced by immunoSEQ multiplex PCR, yet TCRdb's version contains in-frame clones alone and is incomplete. The sample carries under 150,000 clones, 80% to 90% recorded once. Specimen: peripheral blood, collected on day 0 of AZD1222 vaccination. Receptors originate from an adult in good health. CDR3s include the opening cysteine and the closing phenylalanine or tryptophan. The order of the fields is CDR3 length, V gene, D gene, CDR3 protein. A D gene is named only where the DNA matches it firmly.

>15|TRBV6-5|.
CASSRAPQEGTEAFF
>14|TRBV7-9|.
CASSNDGSNYGYTF
>18|TRBV4-1|TRBD2
CASSQDRDPGLDSYEQYF
>15|TRBV6-2/TRBV6-3|.
CASSHGQTNTGELFF
>12|TRBV12-3/TRBV12-4|.
CASRGGGEKLFF
>14|TRBV7-2|TRBD2
CASSPGGATGELFF
>15|TRBV7-9|.
CASSKDSNSGNTIYF
>16|TRBV6-5|TRBD2
CASSFSSGDWQETQYF
>15|TRBV6-5|.
CASSYTDGFGYGYTF
>15|TRBV18|TRBD1
CASSPGRGLSNIQYF
>17|TRBV11-3|.
CASSFSGLPGSQETQYF
>18|TRBV21-1|.
CASSKLCRDRGPGGELFF
>16|TRBV7-2|.
CASSLAPAGDNSPLHF
>11|TRBV12-3/TRBV12-4|.
CASSLSGPQHF
>13|TRBV30|TRBD1
CAWGNAGGNEQFF
>14|TRBV5-4|TRBD2
CASSPLAGAYEQYF
>16|TRBV10-1|.
CASSPTGPVGVGELFF
>13|TRBV6-5|.
CAVGRTEDYGYTF
>15|TRBV15|TRBD2
CATSRDLQRGNEQFF
>15|TRBV5-1|TRBD1
CASSLFRQGNTEAFF
>17|TRBV7-2|TRBD1
CASSLPTGVGPNQPQHF
>16|TRBV9|TRBD1
CASSRGQGGSADTQYF
>15|TRBV5-4|.
CASSLIASGANVLTF
>12|TRBV3-1/TRBV3-2|TRBD2
CASSPGGRLPFF
>15|TRBV30|.
CAWRAQQLPTDTQYF
>18|TRBV15|.
CATSRVLKRRGGGYGYTF
>11|TRBV12-3/TRBV12-4|.
CASTPGAEAFF
>17|TRBV29-1|TRBD2
CSVELPSGSPITGEQFF
>13|TRBV30|.
CAWSVSGMTEAFF
>16|TRBV6-7|.
CASSYPDGRGNQPQHF
>15|TRBV19|.
CASSTLLSGANVLTF
>13|TRBV6-5|.
CASSYGGNTEAFF
>16|TRBV15|.
CATSRDKAPSNQPQHF
>15|TRBV6-2/TRBV6-3|.
CASSYNTGSRNEQFF
>20|TRBV3-1/TRBV3-2|TRBD2
CASSQDVVAGDHSGANVLTF
>18|TRBV2|TRBD1
CASSEPSRDRVGDTEAFF
>15|TRBV5-1|TRBD1
CASSRTLQGAGEQYF
>14|TRBV18|.
CASSPPGLGQPQHF
>14|TRBV5-6|TRBD1
CASRQTGWNTEAFF
>16|TRBV28|TRBD2
CASSFLLPGLAYEQYF
>14|TRBV28|TRBD2
CASKLAGVKDTQYF
>12|TRBV5-1|.
CASSLEGIEAFF
>13|TRBV29-1|.
CSVEVVTNYGYTF
>16|TRBV18|TRBD1
CASSPGQGMGNQPQHF
>13|TRBV6-5|TRBD1
CASSSDREYGYTF
>16|TRBV5-4|TRBD1
CASSWTGIWTNSPLHF
>16|TRBV5-4|.
CASRTGGGRGTGELFF